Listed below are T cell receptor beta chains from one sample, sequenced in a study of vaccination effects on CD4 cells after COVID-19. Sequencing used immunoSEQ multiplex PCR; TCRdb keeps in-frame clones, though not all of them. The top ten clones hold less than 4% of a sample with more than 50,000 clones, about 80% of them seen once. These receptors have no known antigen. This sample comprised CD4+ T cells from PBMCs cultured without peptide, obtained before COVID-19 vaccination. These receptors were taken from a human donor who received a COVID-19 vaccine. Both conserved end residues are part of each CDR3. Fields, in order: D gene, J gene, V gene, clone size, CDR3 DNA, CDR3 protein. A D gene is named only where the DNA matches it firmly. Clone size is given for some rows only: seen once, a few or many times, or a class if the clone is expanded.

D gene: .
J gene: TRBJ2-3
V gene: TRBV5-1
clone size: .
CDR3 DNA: TGCGCCAGCAGCTTGGTGGGGGCGGCAGATACGCAGTATTTT
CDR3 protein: CASSLVGAADTQYF

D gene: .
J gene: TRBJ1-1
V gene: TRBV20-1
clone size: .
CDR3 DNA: TGCAGTGCTAGTCGACATAACACTGAAGCTTTCTTT
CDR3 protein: CSASRHNTEAFF

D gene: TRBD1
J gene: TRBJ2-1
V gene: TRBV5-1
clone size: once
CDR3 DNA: TGCGCCAGCAGCTGGGACAGGGGGAATGAGCAGTTCTTC
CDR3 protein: CASSWDRGNEQFF

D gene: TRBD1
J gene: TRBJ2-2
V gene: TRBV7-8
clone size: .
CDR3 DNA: TGTGCCAGCAGCTCCCTGGACAGGGAATCCGGGGAGCTGTTTTTT
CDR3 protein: CASSSLDRESGELFF

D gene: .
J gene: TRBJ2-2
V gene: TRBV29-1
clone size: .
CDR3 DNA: TGCAGCGTCTTCGGACCGACCACCGGGGAGCTGTTTTTT
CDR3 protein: CSVFGPTTGELFF

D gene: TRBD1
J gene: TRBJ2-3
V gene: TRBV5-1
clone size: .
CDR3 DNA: TGCGCCAGCAGCTCGGACAGGGAGGCAGATACGCAGTATTTT
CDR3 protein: CASSSDREADTQYF

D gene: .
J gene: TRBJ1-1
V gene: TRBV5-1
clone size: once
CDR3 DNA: TGCGCCAGCAGCTTGGCGATGGTGAACACTGAAGCTTTCTTT
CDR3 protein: CASSLAMVNTEAFF

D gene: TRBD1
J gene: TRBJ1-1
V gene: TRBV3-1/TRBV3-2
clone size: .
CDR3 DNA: TGTGCCAGCAGCCAAGAGCTGGCCAGGGGGCGGCCTGAAGCTTTCTTT
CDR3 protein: CASSQELARGRPEAFF

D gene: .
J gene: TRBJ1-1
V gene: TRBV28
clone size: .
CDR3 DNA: TGTGCCAGCGCCAGGGAGGTCTCAGGTTTCTTT
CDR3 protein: CASAREVSGFF

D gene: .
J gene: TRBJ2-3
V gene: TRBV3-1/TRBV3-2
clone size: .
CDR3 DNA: TGTGCCAGCAGCCAAGTCGCGAATACGCAGTATTTT
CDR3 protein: CASSQVANTQYF

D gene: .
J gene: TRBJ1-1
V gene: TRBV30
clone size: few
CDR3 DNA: TGTGCCTGGAGTAGGGCAGCGAACACTGAAGCTTTCTTT
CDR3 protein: CAWSRAANTEAFF

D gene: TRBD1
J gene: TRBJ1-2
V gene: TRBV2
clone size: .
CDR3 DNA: TGTGCCAGCAGCCGACAGGGGCGCGATGGCTACACCTTC
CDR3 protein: CASSRQGRDGYTF

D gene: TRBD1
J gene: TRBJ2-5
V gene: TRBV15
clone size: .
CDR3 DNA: TGTGCCACCAGCAGAGAGAGGACAGGACCACAAGAGACCCAGTACTTC
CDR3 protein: CATSRERTGPQETQYF

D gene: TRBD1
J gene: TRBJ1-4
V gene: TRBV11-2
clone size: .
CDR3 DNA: TGTGCCAGCAGCCCTGGGACAGGCTTTAATGAAAAACTGTTTTTT
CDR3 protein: CASSPGTGFNEKLFF

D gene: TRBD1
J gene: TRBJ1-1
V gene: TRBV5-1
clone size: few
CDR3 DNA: TGCGCCAGCAGCCGGGCCATCGGGCAGGGGGACACTGAAGCTTTCTTT
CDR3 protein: CASSRAIGQGDTEAFF

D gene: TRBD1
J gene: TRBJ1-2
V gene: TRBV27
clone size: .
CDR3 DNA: TGTGCCAGCAACGTCGGGCAGGGGGCCGGAAGCTACACCTTC
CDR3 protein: CASNVGQGAGSYTF

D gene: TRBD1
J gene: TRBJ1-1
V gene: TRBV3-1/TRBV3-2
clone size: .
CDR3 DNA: TGTGCCAGCAGCCATCGTACAGGGGCCCCTGAAGCTTTCTTT
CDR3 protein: CASSHRTGAPEAFF

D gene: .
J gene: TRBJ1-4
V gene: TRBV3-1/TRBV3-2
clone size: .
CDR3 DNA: TGTGCCAGCAGCCGCCGTGGTGGGGGTGAAAAACTGTTTTTT
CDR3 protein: CASSRRGGGEKLFF

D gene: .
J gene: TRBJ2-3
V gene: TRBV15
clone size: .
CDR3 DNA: TGTGCCACCAGCAGAGATTTCGGCAGGCCCGGCACAGATACGCAGTATTTT
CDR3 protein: CATSRDFGRPGTDTQYF

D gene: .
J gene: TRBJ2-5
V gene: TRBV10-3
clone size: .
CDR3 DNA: TGTGCCATCAGTTCTCCAGGGGGGAAGGAGACCCAGTACTTC
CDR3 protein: CAISSPGGKETQYF

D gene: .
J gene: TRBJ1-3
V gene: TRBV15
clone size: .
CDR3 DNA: TGTGCCACCAGCAGAGATCTCACAGACTCTGGAAACACCATATATTTT
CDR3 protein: CATSRDLTDSGNTIYF

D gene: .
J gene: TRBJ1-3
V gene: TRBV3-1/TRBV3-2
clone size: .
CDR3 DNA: TGTGCCAGCAGCCATCGGGGCTCTGGAAACACCATATATTTT
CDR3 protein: CASSHRGSGNTIYF

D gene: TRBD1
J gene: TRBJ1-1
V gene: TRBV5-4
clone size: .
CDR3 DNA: TGTGCCAGCAGCTCGGTACCGGGACAGCAGTCAGCTTTCTTT
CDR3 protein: CASSSVPGQQSAFF

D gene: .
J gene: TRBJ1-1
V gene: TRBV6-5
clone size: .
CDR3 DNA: TGTGCCAGCAGTTACTCGGTCATCTCCACTGAAGCTTTCTTT
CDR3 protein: CASSYSVISTEAFF

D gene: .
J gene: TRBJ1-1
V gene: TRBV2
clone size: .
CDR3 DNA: TGTGCCAGCAGTGCCACAGGGAACACTGAAGCTTTCTTT
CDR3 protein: CASSATGNTEAFF

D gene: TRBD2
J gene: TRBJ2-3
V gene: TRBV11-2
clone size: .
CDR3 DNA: TGTGCCAGCAGCTTAGTATTAGCGGGGGGGCGGGATGGAGATACGCAGTATTTT
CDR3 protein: CASSLVLAGGRDGDTQYF

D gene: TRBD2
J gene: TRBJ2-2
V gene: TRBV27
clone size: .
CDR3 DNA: TGTGCCAGCAGTTCCGGACTAGCCACCGGGGAGCTGTTTTTT
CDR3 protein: CASSSGLATGELFF

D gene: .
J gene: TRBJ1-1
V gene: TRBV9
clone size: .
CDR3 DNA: TGTGCCAGCAGCGTAACAGACAGAACCAACACTGAAGCTTTCTTT
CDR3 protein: CASSVTDRTNTEAFF

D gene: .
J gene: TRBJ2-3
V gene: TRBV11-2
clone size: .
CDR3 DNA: TGTGCCAGCAGCTTGTTTCTGGGCTCAGATACGCAGTATTTT
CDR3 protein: CASSLFLGSDTQYF

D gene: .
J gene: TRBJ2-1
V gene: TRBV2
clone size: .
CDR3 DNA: TGTGCCAGCATGCGGGAACAGAACTCCTACAATGAGCAGTTCTTC
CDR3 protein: CASMREQNSYNEQFF

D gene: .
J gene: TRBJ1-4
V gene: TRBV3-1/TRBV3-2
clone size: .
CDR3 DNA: TGTGCCAGCAGCCAAGGGGGACGGACTAATGAAAAACTGTTTTTT
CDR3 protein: CASSQGGRTNEKLFF

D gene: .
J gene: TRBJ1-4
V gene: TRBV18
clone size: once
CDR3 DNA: TGTGTCAGCTCACCAACCGCAACTAATGAAAAACTGTTTTTT
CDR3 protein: CVSSPTATNEKLFF

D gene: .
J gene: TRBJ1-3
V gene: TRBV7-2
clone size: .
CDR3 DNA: TGTGCCAGCAGCTTAGGGGGTGATGGAAACACCATATATTTT
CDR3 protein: CASSLGGDGNTIYF

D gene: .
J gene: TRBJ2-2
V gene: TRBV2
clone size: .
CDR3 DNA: TGTGCCAGCAGCTTGTGGGGGCCGAACACCGGGGAGCTGTTTTTT
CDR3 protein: CASSLWGPNTGELFF

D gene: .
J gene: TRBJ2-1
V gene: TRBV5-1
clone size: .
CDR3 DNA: TGCGCCAGCAGCTCCCCATCTAACGGACAGTTTGAGCAGTTCTTC
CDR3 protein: CASSSPSNGQFEQFF

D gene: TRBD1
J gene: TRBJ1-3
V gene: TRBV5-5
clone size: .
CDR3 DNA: TGTGCCAGCAGCCTAGGTCCCGGGACAGGATCCCCTGGAAACACCATATATTTT
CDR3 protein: CASSLGPGTGSPGNTIYF